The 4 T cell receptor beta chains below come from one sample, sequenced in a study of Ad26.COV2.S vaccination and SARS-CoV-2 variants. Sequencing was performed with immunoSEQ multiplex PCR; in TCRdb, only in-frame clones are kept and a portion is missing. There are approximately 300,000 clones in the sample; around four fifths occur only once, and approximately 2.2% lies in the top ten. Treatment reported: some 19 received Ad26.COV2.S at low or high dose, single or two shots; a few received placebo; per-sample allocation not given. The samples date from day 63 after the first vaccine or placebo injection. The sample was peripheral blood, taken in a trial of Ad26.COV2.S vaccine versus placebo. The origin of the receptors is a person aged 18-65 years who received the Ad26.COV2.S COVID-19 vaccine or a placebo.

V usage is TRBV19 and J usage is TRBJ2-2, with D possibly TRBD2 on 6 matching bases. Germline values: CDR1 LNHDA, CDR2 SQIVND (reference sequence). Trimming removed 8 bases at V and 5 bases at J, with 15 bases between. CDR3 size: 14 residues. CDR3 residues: CASLNRAGTGELFF. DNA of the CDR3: TGTGCCAGTCTCAATCGGGCGGGGACCGGGGAGCTGTTTTTT.

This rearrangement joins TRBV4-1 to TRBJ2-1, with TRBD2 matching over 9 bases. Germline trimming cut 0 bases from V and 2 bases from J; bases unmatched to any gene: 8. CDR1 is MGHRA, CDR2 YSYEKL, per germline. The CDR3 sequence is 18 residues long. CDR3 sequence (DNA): TGCGCCAGCAGCCAAGATCGTAGCGGGGGTGTCCCCTACAATGAGCAGTTCTTC. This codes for CASSQDRSGGVPYNEQFF.

As DNA, the CDR3 is TGCGCCAGCAGCTCGACAGGGTTGGACACTGAAGCTTTCTTT. Amino acids: CASSSTGLDTEAFF. This chain joins TRBV5-1 and TRBJ1-1; 7 nucleotides align to TRBD1. CDR3 size: 14 residues. Per the germline V gene, CDR1 is SGHRS and CDR2 is YFSETQ. Losses at the gene ends were 3 bases for V and 3 bases for J; bases not matched to a gene: 5.

The CDR3 nucleotides are TGTGCCAGCAGCACCCAGATACAAGAGACCCAGTACTTC. Protein: CASSTQIQETQYF. This chain connects TRBV7-9 to TRBJ2-5; no definite D call. Germline V CDR1 and CDR2: SEHNR, FQNEAQ (reference sequence). V lost 5 bases to trimming and J lost 2 bases, with 9 bases between them. The CDR3 runs to 13 residues.